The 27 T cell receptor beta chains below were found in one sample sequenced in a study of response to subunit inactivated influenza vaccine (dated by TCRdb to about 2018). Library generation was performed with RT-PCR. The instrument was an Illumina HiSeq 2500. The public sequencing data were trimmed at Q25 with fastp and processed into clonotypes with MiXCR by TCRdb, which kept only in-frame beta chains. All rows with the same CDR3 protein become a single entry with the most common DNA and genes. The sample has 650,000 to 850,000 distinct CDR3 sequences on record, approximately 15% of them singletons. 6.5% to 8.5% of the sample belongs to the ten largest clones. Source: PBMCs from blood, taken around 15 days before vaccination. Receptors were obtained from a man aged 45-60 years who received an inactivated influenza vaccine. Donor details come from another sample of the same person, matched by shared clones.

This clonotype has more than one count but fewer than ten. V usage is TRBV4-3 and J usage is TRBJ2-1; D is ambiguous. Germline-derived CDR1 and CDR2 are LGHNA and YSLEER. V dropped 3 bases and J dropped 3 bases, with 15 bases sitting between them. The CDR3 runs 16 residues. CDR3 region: CASSHKANWDYNEQFF. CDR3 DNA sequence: TGCGCCAGCAGCCATAAGGCGAACTGGGACTACAATGAGCAGTTCTTC.

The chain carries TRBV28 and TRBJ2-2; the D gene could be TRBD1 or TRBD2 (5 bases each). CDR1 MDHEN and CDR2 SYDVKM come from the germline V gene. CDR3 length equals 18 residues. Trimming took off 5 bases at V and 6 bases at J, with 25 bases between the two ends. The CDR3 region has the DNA TGTGCCAGCAGTCCGTATACGGTGGGAGTCGGACATCCCGGGGAGCTGTTTTTT. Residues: CASSPYTVGVGHPGELFF.

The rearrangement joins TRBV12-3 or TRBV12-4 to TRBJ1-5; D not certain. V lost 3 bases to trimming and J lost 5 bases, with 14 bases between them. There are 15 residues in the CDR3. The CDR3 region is CASSFGGPFDQPQHF. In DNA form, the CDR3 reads TGTGCCAGCAGTTTCGGCGGCCCTTTCGATCAGCCCCAGCATTTT.

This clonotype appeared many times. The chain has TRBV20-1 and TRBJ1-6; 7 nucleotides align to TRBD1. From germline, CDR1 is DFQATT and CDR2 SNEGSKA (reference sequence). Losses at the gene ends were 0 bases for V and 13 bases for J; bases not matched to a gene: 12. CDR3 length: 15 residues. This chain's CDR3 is CSARDEGTAWVPLHF. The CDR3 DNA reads TGCAGTGCTAGAGACGAAGGGACAGCGTGGGTCCCCCTCCACTTT.

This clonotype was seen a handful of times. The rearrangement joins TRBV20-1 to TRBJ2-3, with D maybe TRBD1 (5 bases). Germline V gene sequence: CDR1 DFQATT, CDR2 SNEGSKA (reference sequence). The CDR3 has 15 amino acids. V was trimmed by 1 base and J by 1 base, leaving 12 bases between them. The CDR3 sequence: CSARGGAMGTDTQYF. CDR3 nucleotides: TGCAGTGCTAGAGGTGGGGCAATGGGCACAGATACGCAGTATTTT.

CDR3 region: CASSYSIGDTQYF. CDR3 nucleotide sequence: TGTGCCAGCAGTTATTCTATTGGGGATACGCAGTATTTT. The chain couples TRBV6-5 to TRBJ2-3; no reliable D call. Germline lookup yields CDR1 MNHEY and CDR2 SVGAGI. This CDR3 contains 13 residues. The germline V and J ends were trimmed by 3 bases and 6 bases, with 10 bases remaining between them.

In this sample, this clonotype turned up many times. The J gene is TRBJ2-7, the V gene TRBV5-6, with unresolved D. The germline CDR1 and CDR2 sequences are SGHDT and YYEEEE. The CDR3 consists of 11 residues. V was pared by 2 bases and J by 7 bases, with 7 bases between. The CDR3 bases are TGTGCCAGCAGCTTTTTAGGTGAGCAGTACTTC. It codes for CASSFLGEQYF. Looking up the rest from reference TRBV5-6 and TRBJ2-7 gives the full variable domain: DAGVTQSPTHLIKTRGQQVTLRCSPKSGHDTVSWYQQALGQGPQFIFQYYEEEERQRGNFPDRFSGHQFPNYSSELNVNALLLGDSALYLCASSFLGEQYFGPGTRLTVT.

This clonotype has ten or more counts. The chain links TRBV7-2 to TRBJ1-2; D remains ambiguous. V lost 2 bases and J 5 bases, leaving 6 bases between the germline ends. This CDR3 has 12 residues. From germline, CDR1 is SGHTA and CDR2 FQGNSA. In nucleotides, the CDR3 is TGTGCCAGCAGCTTAACCCCGTATGGCTACACCTTC. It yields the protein CASSLTPYGYTF.

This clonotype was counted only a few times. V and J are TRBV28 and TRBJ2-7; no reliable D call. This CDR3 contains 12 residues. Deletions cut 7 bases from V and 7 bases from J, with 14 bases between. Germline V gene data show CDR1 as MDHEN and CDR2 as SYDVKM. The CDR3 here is CASTEANGEQYF. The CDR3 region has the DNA TGTGCCAGCACCGAGGCAAACGGAGAGCAGTACTTC.

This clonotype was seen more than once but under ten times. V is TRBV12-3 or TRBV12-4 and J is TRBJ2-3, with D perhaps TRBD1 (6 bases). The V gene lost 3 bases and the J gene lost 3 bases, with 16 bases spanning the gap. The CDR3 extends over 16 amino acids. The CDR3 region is CASSFSGTIRTDTQYF. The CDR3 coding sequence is TGTGCCAGCAGTTTCTCTGGGACAATTAGAACAGATACGCAGTATTTT.

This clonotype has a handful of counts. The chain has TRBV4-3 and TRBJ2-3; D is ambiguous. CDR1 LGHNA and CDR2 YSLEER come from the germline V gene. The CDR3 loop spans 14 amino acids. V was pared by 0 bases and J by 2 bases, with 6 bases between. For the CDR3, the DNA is TGCGCCAGCAGCCAAGAGTTTTACACAGATACGCAGTATTTT. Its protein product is CASSQEFYTDTQYF.

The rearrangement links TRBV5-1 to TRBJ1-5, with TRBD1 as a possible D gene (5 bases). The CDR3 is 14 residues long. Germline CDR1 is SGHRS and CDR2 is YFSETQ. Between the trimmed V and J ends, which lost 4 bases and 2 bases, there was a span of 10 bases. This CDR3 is CASSPGDRNQPQHF. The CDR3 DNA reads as TGCGCCAGCAGCCCGGGGGATCGCAATCAGCCCCAGCATTTT.

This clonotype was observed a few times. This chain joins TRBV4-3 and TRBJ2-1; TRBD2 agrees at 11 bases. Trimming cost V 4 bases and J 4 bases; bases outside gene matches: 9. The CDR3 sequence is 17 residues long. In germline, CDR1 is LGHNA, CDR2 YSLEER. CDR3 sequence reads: CASSPSTTSGRYNEQFF. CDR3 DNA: TGCGCCAGCAGCCCCAGCACCACTAGCGGGAGATACAATGAGCAGTTCTTC.

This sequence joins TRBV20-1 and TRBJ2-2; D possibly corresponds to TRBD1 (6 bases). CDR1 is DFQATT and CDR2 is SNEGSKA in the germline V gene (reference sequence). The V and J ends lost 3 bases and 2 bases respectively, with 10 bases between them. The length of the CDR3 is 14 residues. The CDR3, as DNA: TGCAGTGCTAGCAGGACAGTTAACACCGGGGAGCTGTTTTTT. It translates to CSASRTVNTGELFF.

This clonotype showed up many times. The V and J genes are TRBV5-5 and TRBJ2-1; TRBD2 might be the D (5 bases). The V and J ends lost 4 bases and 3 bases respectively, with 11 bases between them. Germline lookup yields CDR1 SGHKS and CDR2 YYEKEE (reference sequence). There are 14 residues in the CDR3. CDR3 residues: CASSPAENYNEQFF. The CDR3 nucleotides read TGTGCCAGCAGCCCAGCGGAAAACTACAATGAGCAGTTCTTC.

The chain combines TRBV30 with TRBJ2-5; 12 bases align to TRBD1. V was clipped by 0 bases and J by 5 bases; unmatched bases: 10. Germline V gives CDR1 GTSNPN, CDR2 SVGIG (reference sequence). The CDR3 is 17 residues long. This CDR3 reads CAWSVHYGTGGMETQYF. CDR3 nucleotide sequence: TGTGCCTGGAGTGTACACTACGGGACAGGGGGCATGGAGACCCAGTACTTC.

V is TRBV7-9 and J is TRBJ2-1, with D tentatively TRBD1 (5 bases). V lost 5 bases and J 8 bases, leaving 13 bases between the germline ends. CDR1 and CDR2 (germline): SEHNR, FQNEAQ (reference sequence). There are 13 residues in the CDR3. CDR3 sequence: CASSLTVTDEQFF. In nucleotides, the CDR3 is TGTGCCAGCAGCCTGACAGTCACGGATGAGCAGTTCTTC.

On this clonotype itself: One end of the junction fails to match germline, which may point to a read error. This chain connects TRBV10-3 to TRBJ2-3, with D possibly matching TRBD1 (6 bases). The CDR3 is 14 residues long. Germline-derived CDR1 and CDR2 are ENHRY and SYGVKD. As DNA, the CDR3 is TGTGCCGTCAGCGACCGACAGGACACAGATACGCAGTATTTT. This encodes CAVSDRQDTDTQYF.

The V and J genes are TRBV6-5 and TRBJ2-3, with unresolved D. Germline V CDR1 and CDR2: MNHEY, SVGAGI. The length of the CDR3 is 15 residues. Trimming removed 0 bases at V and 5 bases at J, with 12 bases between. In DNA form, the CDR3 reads TGTGCCAGCAGTTACTCGTTTCCACCGGTAGATACGCAGTATTTT. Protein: CASSYSFPPVDTQYF.

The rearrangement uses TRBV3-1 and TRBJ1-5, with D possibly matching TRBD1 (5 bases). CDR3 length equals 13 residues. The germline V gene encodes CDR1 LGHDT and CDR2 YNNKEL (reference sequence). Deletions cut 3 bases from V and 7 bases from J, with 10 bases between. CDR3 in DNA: TGTGCCAGCAGCCAGGGGCCAGCCCAGCCCCAGCATTTT. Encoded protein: CASSQGPAQPQHF.

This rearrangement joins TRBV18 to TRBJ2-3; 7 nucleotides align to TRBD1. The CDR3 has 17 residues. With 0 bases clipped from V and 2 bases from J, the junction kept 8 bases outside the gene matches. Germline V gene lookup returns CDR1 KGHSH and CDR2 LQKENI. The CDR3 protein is CASSPPILGQNTDTQYF. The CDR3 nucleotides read TGTGCCAGCTCACCACCTATCCTGGGACAGAACACAGATACGCAGTATTTT.

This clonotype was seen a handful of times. The CDR3 protein is CASSPRALAGSYEQYF. The DNA of the CDR3 is TGTGCCAGCAGCCCAAGAGCGCTAGCGGGGAGTTACGAGCAGTACTTC. The V and J genes are TRBV7-2 and TRBJ2-7; the match to TRBD2 covers 9 bases. The length of the CDR3 is 16 residues. The trim removed 5 bases at V and 4 bases at J, leaving 12 bases unmatched. Per germline, CDR1 SGHTA and CDR2 FQGNSA.

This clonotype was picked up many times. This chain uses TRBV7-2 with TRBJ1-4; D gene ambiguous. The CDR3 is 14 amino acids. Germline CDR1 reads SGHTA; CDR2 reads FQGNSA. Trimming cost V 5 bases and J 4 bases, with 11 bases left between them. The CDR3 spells CASSQNYLNEKLFF. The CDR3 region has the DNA TGTGCCAGCAGCCAGAATTACCTTAATGAAAAACTGTTTTTT.

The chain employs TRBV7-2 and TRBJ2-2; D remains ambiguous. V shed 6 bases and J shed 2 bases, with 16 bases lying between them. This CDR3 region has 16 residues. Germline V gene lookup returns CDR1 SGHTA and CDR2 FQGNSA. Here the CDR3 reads CASRTGAGSNTGELFF. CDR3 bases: TGTGCCAGCAGGACTGGAGCAGGATCTAACACCGGGGAGCTGTTTTTT.

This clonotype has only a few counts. This CDR3 is CASSLVGGEIGEQFF. Written as DNA, the CDR3 is TGCGCCAGCAGCTTGGTGGGGGGGGAAATTGGTGAGCAGTTCTTC. This sequence joins TRBV5-1 and TRBJ2-1, with 7 bases fitting TRBD2. Germline V gene data show CDR1 as SGHRS and CDR2 as YFSETQ. The CDR3 has 15 residues. J lost 9 bases, V lost 0 bases, and 9 bases had no gene match.

The CDR3, as DNA: TGTGCCAGCAGTGAACTGACTAGCGCGTTCACAGATACGCAGTATTTT. Amino acids: CASSELTSAFTDTQYF. This rearrangement joins TRBV2 to TRBJ2-3; 8 nucleotides line up with TRBD2. From germline, CDR1 is SNHLY and CDR2 FYNNEI. The CDR3 has 16 amino acids. V was pared by 2 bases and J by 2 bases, with 6 bases of the junction left unmatched.

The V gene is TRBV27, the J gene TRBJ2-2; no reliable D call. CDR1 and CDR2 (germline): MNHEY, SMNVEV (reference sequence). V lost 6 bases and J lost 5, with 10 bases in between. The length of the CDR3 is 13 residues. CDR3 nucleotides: TGTGCCAGCAGGGGTGGGGTAACCGGGGAGCTGTTTTTT. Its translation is CASRGGVTGELFF.